This entry is about one T cell receptor (beta chain). Its antigen is undetermined. This specimen belongs to a study of cytomegalovirus exposure and HLA in healthy donors. There are 11 residues in the CDR3. CDR1 DFQATT and CDR2 SNEGSKA come from the germline V gene (reference sequence). V shed 0 bases and J shed 15 bases, with 12 bases lying between them. Regarding the study as a whole: An analysis that came later showed most CMV-associated TCR beta chains appearing HLA-restricted. Productive status was seen about 90% or about 30% of the time for most TCR beta V segments in an earlier analysis. A list of approximately 150 TCR beta chains associated with cytomegalovirus was given.

The PCR ran on 60 Vbeta and 13 Jbeta primers. Original handling: The authors later counted roughly 76 million unique TCR beta chains, approximately 10 million of them shared. Clones were read by immunoSEQ multiplex PCR, and TCRdb kept only the in-frame ones, dropping some. The V and J calls and clone size are taken from that table; D and trimming were inferred from the DNA. The sample comprises approximately 110,000 clones, around three quarters of which are singletons, and 2.5% to 3% rests with the top ten. The genes are TRBV20-1 and TRBJ2-1; D is perhaps TRBD2 (5 bases). Sequencing was carried out using PBMCs. The sequence derives from a woman between 18 and 29 years old in good health and CMV-seropositive. CDR3 region: CSARDGVGRFF. DNA of the CDR3: TGCAGTGCTAGAGACGGAGTAGGGAGGTTCTTC.